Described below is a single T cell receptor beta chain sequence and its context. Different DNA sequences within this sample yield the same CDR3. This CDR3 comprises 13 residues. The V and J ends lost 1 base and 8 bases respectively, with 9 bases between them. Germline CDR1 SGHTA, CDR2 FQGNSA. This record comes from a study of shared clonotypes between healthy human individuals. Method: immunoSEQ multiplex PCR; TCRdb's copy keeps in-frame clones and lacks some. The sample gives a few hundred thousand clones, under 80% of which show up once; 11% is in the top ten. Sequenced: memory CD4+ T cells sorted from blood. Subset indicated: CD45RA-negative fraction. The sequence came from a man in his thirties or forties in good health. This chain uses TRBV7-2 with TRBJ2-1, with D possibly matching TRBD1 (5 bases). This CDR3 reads CASSLGRVDEQFF. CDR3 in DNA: TGTGCCAGCAGCTTAGGCAGGGTCGATGAGCAGTTCTTC. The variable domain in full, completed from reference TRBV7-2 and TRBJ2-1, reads GAGVSQSPSNKVTEKGKDVELRCDPISGHTALYWYRQSLGQGLEFLIYFQGNSAPDKSGLPSDRFSAERTGGSVSTLTIQRTQQEDSAVYLCASSLGRVDEQFFGPGTRLTVL.